This TCR beta chain was found in a study of cytotoxic CD8 clonotypes in ibrutinib-treated CLL. For the study at large: Within the patient group, roughly 12 were relapsed/refractory and fewer than 16 treatment-naive, and 17 were IGHV unmutated. The average sample held roughly 250,000 productive templates and 87,000 or so productive rearrangements.

Study-wide points: Baseline clonality was higher than in age-matched healthy donors and moved in step with circulating CD8+ T-cell counts.

The V and J ends lost 1 base and 3 bases respectively, with 14 bases between them. This CDR3 contains 16 residues. Germline V gene sequence: CDR1 SGHVS, CDR2 FNYEAQ. Target depth was 1 in 200,000 to 1 in 1 million T cells, about 10x per clonotype. TCRdb's copy holds only in-frame clones and misses some; the assay was immunoSEQ multiplex PCR. The sample holds approximately 100,000 clones, about 50% seen once. Comment on this clone: Its antigen is not known.

The receptor was derived from a human donor with chronic lymphocytic leukemia. The gene calls are TRBV7-6 and TRBJ2-3; possible D gene TRBD2, 6 bases. The starting material was PBMCs, obtained after 24 months of ibrutinib treatment. This chain's CDR3 is CASSLEAGRVTDTQYF. As DNA, the CDR3 is TGTGCCAGCAGCTTAGAAGCCGGGAGAGTGACAGATACGCAGTATTTT.